The sequence of this T cell receptor beta chain was determined in a study of cytomegalovirus exposure and HLA in healthy donors. About this clone itself: Its antigen is as yet unknown.

Notes on the study in general: For most TCR beta V segments, an earlier analysis put the productive rate at about 90% or about 30% of the time.

Trimming stripped 4 bases from V and 0 bases from J, with 9 bases between. The CDR3 has 15 amino acids. Germline V gives CDR1 KGHSH, CDR2 LQKENI. Amplification used 60 Vbeta primers and 13 Jbeta primers. Sequenced by immunoSEQ multiplex PCR; TCRdb stores in-frame clones only, minus some. This table has under 150,000 clones, 73% appearing once. The TCR sequence derives from a woman in her thirties or forties in good health and CMV-seronegative. The chain recombines TRBV18 with TRBJ2-2; D possibly corresponds to TRBD1 (6 bases). Specimen: PBMCs. The CDR3 sequence is CASSLGTPNTGELFF. The CDR3 coding sequence is TGTGCCAGCTCACTCGGGACACCGAACACCGGGGAGCTGTTTTTT.